This entry lists 31 T cell receptor beta chains sequenced from one sample in a study of blood T cell repertoires in COVID-19 (dated by TCRdb to the early 2020s). Libraries came from the immunoSEQ multiplex PCR assay. TCRdb re-hosts the immuneACCESS table, in-frame sequences only. Its copies lack some clones; in the studies checked, an unresolved V gene accounts for under half of them, and the cause for the rest is not known. The sample data list about 62,000 clones, and 86% of these were observed just once. The ten largest clones add up to 1% to 1.5% of the sample. Sequencing input: peripheral blood. Every receptor here comes from a woman of 80 years or more with acute or convalescent COVID-19.

The rearrangement uses TRBV4-3 and TRBJ1-1; a possible D gene is TRBD1 (6 bases). This CDR3 region has 13 residues. V lost 0 bases, J lost 13 bases, and 15 bases lay in between. Looked up from germline, CDR1 is LGHNA and CDR2 is YSLEER. The CDR3 region has the DNA TGCGCCAGCAGCCAAGAGGAACAGGGCCTCCTTTTCTTT. Translated: CASSQEEQGLLFF.

This chain uses TRBV7-3 with TRBJ2-4; TRBD2 aligns across 10 bases. This CDR3 contains 14 residues. Per the germline V gene, CDR1 is SGHTA and CDR2 is FQGTGA. Trimming removed 2 bases from V and 12 bases from J; junction bases left unmatched: 7. The CDR3 loop reads CASSLDIAGGTQYF. The CDR3, as DNA: TGTGCCAGCAGCTTAGATATAGCGGGAGGAACTCAGTACTTC.

The chain uses TRBV30 and TRBJ2-5; the D gene is possibly TRBD2 (5 bases). Germline V gives CDR1 GTSNPN, CDR2 SVGIG (reference sequence). The CDR3 consists of 14 residues. V dropped 2 bases and J dropped 5 bases, with 15 bases sitting between them. The CDR3 sequence: CAWSRGPGGETQYF. The CDR3 DNA reads as TGTGCCTGGAGTAGAGGGCCCGGTGGGGAGACCCAGTACTTC.

The CDR3: CASSILQGQWQPQHF. CDR3 in DNA: TGTGCCAGTAGTATCTTACAGGGGCAGTGGCAGCCCCAGCATTTT. The rearrangement joins TRBV19 to TRBJ1-5; 7 bases map to TRBD1. The CDR3 length is 15 residues. The V gene end was trimmed by 3 bases and the J gene end by 7 bases; junction bases not matched to a gene: 9. Per the germline V gene, CDR1 is LNHDA and CDR2 is SQIVND (reference sequence).

CDR3 residues: CASKGRESLAGLDYEQYF. CDR3 in DNA: TGTGCCAGCAAGGGCAGGGAGTCGCTAGCGGGTTTGGACTACGAGCAGTACTTC. This rearrangement joins TRBV14 to TRBJ2-7; 8 positions agree with TRBD2. This CDR3 comprises 18 residues. Germline V lookup: CDR1 SGHDN, CDR2 FVKESK. V lost 7 bases to trimming and J lost 3 bases; unmatched junction nucleotides: 20.

This sequence joins TRBV5-1 and TRBJ1-1; TRBD1 aligns across 8 bases. Trimming at V came to 4 bases and at J to 7 bases, leaving 3 bases not matched to a gene. There are 12 residues in the CDR3. Germline values: CDR1 SGHRS, CDR2 YFSETQ. The CDR3 sequence is CASSQTGVEAFF. The CDR3 nucleotides read TGCGCCAGCAGCCAGACAGGGGTTGAAGCTTTCTTT.

The CDR3 here is CASSLGTGANEKLFF. The CDR3 DNA reads as TGTGCCAGCAGTTTAGGGACAGGAGCTAATGAAAAACTGTTTTTT. The rearrangement links TRBV28 to TRBJ1-4; 8 positions match TRBD1. The length of the CDR3 is 15 residues. V shed 2 bases and J 3 bases; nucleotides not matched to a gene: 2. Germline V gene sequence: CDR1 MDHEN, CDR2 SYDVKM.

The genes are TRBV7-3 and TRBJ2-2; TRBD1 aligns across 7 bases. This CDR3 comprises 15 residues. Germline V gives CDR1 SGHTA, CDR2 FQGTGA. Unmatched junction bases numbered 3, after V lost 5 bases and J lost 0 bases. The CDR3 nucleotides read TGTGCCAGCAGCCCACAGGGGACGAACACCGGGGAGCTGTTTTTT. Protein: CASSPQGTNTGELFF.

The chain employs TRBV9 and TRBJ2-7, with 8 bases identical to TRBD1. With 3 bases clipped from V and 5 bases from J, the junction kept 10 bases outside the gene matches. Germline CDR1 SGDLS, CDR2 YYNGEE. The CDR3 spans 15 residues. Written as DNA, the CDR3 is TGTGCCAGCAGCGCGTTCTGGACAGGGTCAAACGAGCAGTACTTC. Protein product: CASSAFWTGSNEQYF.

The chain is built from TRBV28 and TRBJ1-4; 9 positions agree with TRBD1. The CDR3 is 16 residues long. Trimming cost V 1 base and J 10 bases; bases outside gene matches: 10. CDR1 and CDR2 (germline): MDHEN, SYDVKM. CDR3 sequence (DNA): TGTGCCAGCAGTTTATTGTACGTCGGACAGGGGCGAAAACTGTTTTTT. Its translation is CASSLLYVGQGRKLFF.

The table lists this clone with a count of one. V gene TRBV3-1 (or the pseudogene TRBV3-2) combines with J gene TRBJ2-4; D possibly corresponds to TRBD2 (5 bases). V dropped 0 bases and J dropped 1 base, with 13 bases sitting between them. Germline V CDR1 and CDR2: LGHDT, YNNKEL (reference sequence). The CDR3 consists of 17 residues. The DNA of the CDR3 is TGTGCCAGCAGCCAAGATCAGCTCAGGACTGCCAAAAACATTCAGTACTTC. Protein: CASSQDQLRTAKNIQYF.

The rearrangement uses TRBV3-1 (or the pseudogene TRBV3-2) and TRBJ2-3; D uncertain. The V and J ends lost 3 bases and 0 bases respectively, with 4 bases between them. The length of the CDR3 is 13 residues. Germline V gene data show CDR1 as LGHDT and CDR2 as YNNKEL (reference sequence). The CDR3 protein is CASSQESTDTQYF. Written as DNA, the CDR3 is TGTGCCAGCAGCCAGGAGAGCACAGATACGCAGTATTTT.

This clone came up once. J is TRBJ2-1 and V is TRBV7-3; 8 nucleotides line up with TRBD1. The germline gives CDR1 SGHTA, CDR2 FQGTGA. The trim removed 5 bases at V and 2 bases at J, leaving 5 bases unmatched. The CDR3 has 15 residues. The CDR3 is CASSPGTGAYNEQFF. The CDR3 bases are TGTGCCAGCAGCCCCGGGACAGGAGCCTACAATGAGCAGTTCTTC.

The chain joins TRBV30 to TRBJ2-5; 8 bases match TRBD2. Germline-derived CDR1 and CDR2 are GTSNPN and SVGIG (reference sequence). The V segment lost 5 bases and the J segment 3 bases; nucleotides outside the gene matches: 5. This CDR3 is built from 13 residues. In DNA, the CDR3 is TGTGCCTGGGGGATTAGCGGGAAAGAGACCCAGTACTTC. This codes for CAWGISGKETQYF.

This sequence joins TRBV27 and TRBJ1-1; 7 nucleotides line up with TRBD1. CDR3 length: 13 amino acids. The germline V gene has CDR1 MNHEY and CDR2 SMNVEV (reference sequence). The ends lost 8 bases at V and 1 base at J; junction bases unmatched: 4. CDR3 in amino acids: CASRRTGNTEAFF. The CDR3 DNA follows: TGTGCCAGCCGACGGACAGGGAACACTGAAGCTTTCTTT.

The chain combines TRBV5-1 with TRBJ2-7; 12 bases are a match to TRBD2. Germline CDR1 reads SGHRS; CDR2 reads YFSETQ. V gave up 2 bases and J gave up 3 bases; unmatched junction bases: 6. CDR3 length: 16 amino acids. The CDR3 DNA reads as TGCGCCAGCAGCTTTAGGACTAGCGGGACAGGCTACGAGCAGTACTTC. This sequence encodes CASSFRTSGTGYEQYF.

The CDR3 loop is CAWSGGARADTQYF. The CDR3 DNA reads TGTGCCTGGAGTGGTGGGGCCCGGGCAGATACGCAGTATTTT. The chain employs TRBV30 and TRBJ2-3; TRBD1 is a possible D gene (5 bases). V was clipped by 1 base and J by 4 bases, with 12 bases between them. This CDR3 has 14 residues. Looked up from germline, CDR1 is GTSNPN and CDR2 is SVGIG (reference sequence).

The chain has TRBV28 and TRBJ2-5, with D possibly being TRBD2 (5 bases). The CDR3 runs to 14 residues. Trimming pared 6 bases from V and 2 bases from J, leaving 13 bases between. Germline V gene lookup returns CDR1 MDHEN and CDR2 SYDVKM. This chain's CDR3 is CASSTTGVQETQYF. CDR3 DNA sequence: TGTGCCAGCAGCACAACCGGGGTACAAGAGACCCAGTACTTC.

The CDR3 reads CASSLGQGPSTEAFF. In DNA, the CDR3 is TGTGCCAGCAGCTTAGGGCAGGGGCCCAGCACTGAAGCTTTCTTT. The chain employs TRBV27 and TRBJ1-1; possibly TRBD1 for D (6 bases). Per the germline V gene, CDR1 is MNHEY and CDR2 is SMNVEV (reference sequence). Between the trimmed V and J ends, which lost 6 bases and 4 bases, there was a span of 18 bases. There are 15 residues in the CDR3.

V and J are TRBV19 and TRBJ1-6; 9 bases map to TRBD1. With V trimmed by 10 bases and J by 6 bases, 10 bases remained unmatched. This CDR3 comprises 15 residues. Germline values: CDR1 LNHDA, CDR2 SQIVND (reference sequence). The CDR3 DNA reads TGTGCCACCCAGATCACAGGGGGCACTAATTCACCCCTCCACTTT. This translates into CATQITGGTNSPLHF.

The chain combines TRBV18 with TRBJ2-2; D perhaps matches TRBD2 (6 bases). The CDR3 sequence is 15 residues long. Trimming pared 3 bases from V and 6 bases from J, leaving 14 bases between. CDR1 is KGHSH, CDR2 LQKENI, per germline. Here the CDR3 DNA reads TGTGCCAGCTCACCTCTACTAGCTAGGTCCGGGGAGCTGTTTTTT. It specifies CASSPLLARSGELFF.

The J gene is TRBJ2-2, the V gene TRBV28; possibly TRBD2 for D (5 bases). The V and J ends lost 7 bases and 6 bases respectively, with 15 bases between them. This CDR3 has 14 amino acids. Germline V CDR1 and CDR2: MDHEN, SYDVKM. The CDR3 nucleotides read TGTGCCAGCAAGATGGGTCATAGCGCCGGGGAGCTGTTTTTT. Its translation: CASKMGHSAGELFF.

This chain connects TRBV9 to TRBJ2-3; 8 nucleotides agree with TRBD2. CDR3 length: 14 residues. Looked up from germline, CDR1 is SGDLS and CDR2 is YYNGEE. The ends lost 0 bases at V and 5 bases at J; junction bases unmatched: 2. The CDR3 is CASSVATSGDTQYF. CDR3 coding DNA: TGTGCCAGCAGCGTAGCTACTAGCGGAGATACGCAGTATTTT.

In its sample, this clone was seen once. The CDR3 DNA reads TGTGCCAGCAGCCAGACTAGCGGCTCGCAGACCCAGTACTTC. This gives the protein CASSQTSGSQTQYF. This sequence joins TRBV3-1 (or the pseudogene TRBV3-2) and TRBJ2-5; 9 positions agree with TRBD2. This CDR3 is 14 amino acids long. Germline loops: CDR1 LGHDT, CDR2 YNNKEL (reference sequence). The ends lost 3 bases at V and 6 bases at J; junction bases unmatched: 5.

The V gene is TRBV5-1, the J gene TRBJ2-2; 11 bases are a match to TRBD2. V was pared by 4 bases and J by 4 bases, with 3 bases of the junction left unmatched. CDR1 and CDR2 (germline): SGHRS, YFSETQ. This CDR3 is 15 amino acids long. In DNA form, the CDR3 reads TGCGCCAGCAGCCTCACTAGCGGGAGCACCGGGGAGCTGTTTTTT. It yields the protein CASSLTSGSTGELFF.

The rearrangement uses TRBV5-1 and TRBJ1-1, with 7 bases lining up with TRBD1. The CDR3 extends over 15 amino acids. Looked up from germline, CDR1 is SGHRS and CDR2 is YFSETQ. Trimming removed 0 bases from V and 1 base from J; junction bases left unmatched: 3. This chain's CDR3 is CASSLAGTENTEAFF. The DNA of the CDR3 is TGCGCCAGCAGCTTGGCCGGGACAGAGAACACTGAAGCTTTCTTT.

The chain employs TRBV7-9 and TRBJ2-1, with TRBD2 as a possible D gene (6 bases). This CDR3 region has 15 residues. Trimming cost V 7 bases and J 5 bases, with 18 bases left between them. Germline-derived CDR1 and CDR2 are SEHNR and FQNEAQ (reference sequence). The CDR3 here is CASTSSWREDNEQFF. For the CDR3, the DNA is TGTGCCAGCACCTCCTCGTGGAGGGAGGACAATGAGCAGTTCTTC. Together with reference TRBV7-9 and TRBJ2-1, the CDR3 gives the full variable domain: DTGVSQNPRHKITKRGQNVTFRCDPISEHNRLYWYRQTLGQGPEFLTYFQNEAQLEKSRLLSDRFSAERPKGSFSTLEIQRTEQGDSAMYLCASTSSWREDNEQFFGPGTRLTVL.

The chain carries TRBV7-6 and TRBJ2-3; TRBD1 aligns across 7 bases. The CDR3 contains 17 residues. V lost 2 bases to trimming and J lost 2 bases; unmatched junction nucleotides: 10. Per germline, CDR1 SGHVS and CDR2 FNYEAQ. DNA for the CDR3: TGTGCCAGCAGCTTACTTACCCTAGGGGGCCCCACAGATACGCAGTATTTT. Protein sequence: CASSLLTLGGPTDTQYF. The full variable domain, completed using reference TRBV7-6 and TRBJ2-3, is GAGVSQSPRYKVTKRGQDVALRCDPISGHVSLYWYRQALGQGPEFLTYFNYEAQQDKSGLPNDRFSAERPEGSISTLTIQRTEQRDSAMYRCASSLLTLGGPTDTQYFGPGTRLTVL.

V usage is TRBV4-1 and J usage is TRBJ1-2; 7 bases match TRBD1. V shed 0 bases, J shed 8 bases, and the junction held 12 bases outside the gene matches. The CDR3 has 16 amino acids. Per the germline V gene, CDR1 is MGHRA and CDR2 is YSYEKL. The CDR3 region has the DNA TGCGCCAGCAGCCAAGACGATGCAGGGGGGATAAGGGGCTACACCTTC. This encodes CASSQDDAGGIRGYTF.

This clone was detected only a few times. This chain links TRBV3-1 (or the pseudogene TRBV3-2) with TRBJ1-5; no clear D gene. V lost 4 bases to trimming and J lost 4 bases, with 8 bases between them. The CDR3 has 13 residues. Per the germline V gene, CDR1 is LGHDT and CDR2 is YNNKEL (reference sequence). The CDR3 DNA sequence: TGTGCCAGCAGCCTCGAGGTTAATCAGCCCCAGCATTTT. Its translation is CASSLEVNQPQHF.

This clone was observed a few times. The chain carries TRBV29-1 and TRBJ1-1, with D possibly matching TRBD1 (5 bases). Germline-derived CDR1 and CDR2 are SQVTM and ANQGSEA. This CDR3 has 12 amino acids. Trimming stripped 5 bases from V and 4 bases from J, with 11 bases between. This CDR3 is CSVSQGPTEAFF. DNA of the CDR3: TGCAGCGTTTCCCAGGGTCCCACTGAAGCTTTCTTT.